These 11 T cell receptor beta chains originate from one sample sequenced in a study of blood T cells in healthy people across ages. Primed by a sample-barcoded 5' primer and a J-beta primer mix, a second PCR proceeded for roughly 7 to 12 cycles. TCRdb passed the 5' RACE reads through MiXCR, listing each CDR3 protein once. This table holds approximately 730,000 distinct CDR3 sequences, roughly 53% found once. Specimen: blood. The receptor set was obtained from a man aged 80 or over in good health.

V usage is TRBV24-1 and J usage is TRBJ2-1, with D uncertain. The CDR3 is made up of 13 amino acids. Germline CDR1 reads KGHDR; CDR2 reads SFDVKD. Trimming stripped 5 bases from V and 7 bases from J, with 11 bases between. CDR3 DNA sequence: TGTGCCACCAGTGGAACACTCGTAAATGAGCAGTTCTTC. Protein product: CATSGTLVNEQFF.

This chain links TRBV6-1 with TRBJ1-2; no definite D call. This CDR3 has 14 amino acids. Germline CDR1 and CDR2: MNHNS and SASEGT. The germline V and J ends were trimmed by 6 bases and 3 bases, with 14 bases remaining between them. The CDR3, as DNA: TGTGCCAGCAGAGCCTACGGCCGGGACTATGGCTACACCTTC. Its translation is CASRAYGRDYGYTF.

V gene TRBV3-1 combines with J gene TRBJ1-2; D is possibly TRBD1 (6 bases). The CDR3 sequence is 15 residues long. The germline V gene encodes CDR1 LGHDT and CDR2 YNNKEL (reference sequence). The V gene lost 3 bases and the J gene lost 0 bases, with 11 bases spanning the gap. The CDR3 DNA is TGTGCCAGCAGCCAGGCGTGGACAGCTAACTATGGCTACACCTTC. It specifies CASSQAWTANYGYTF.

This chain links TRBV6-5 with TRBJ2-4; D gene unclear. Trimming pared 0 bases from V and 0 bases from J, leaving 6 bases between. From germline, CDR1 is MNHEY and CDR2 SVGAGI. CDR3 length: 15 amino acids. This chain's CDR3 is CASSYSNGAKNIQYF. The CDR3 DNA reads TGTGCCAGCAGTTACTCGAATGGAGCCAAAAACATTCAGTACTTC.

The CDR3 loop is CSATRVGGETQYF. CDR3 bases: TGCAGTGCTACGCGGGTGGGCGGGGAGACCCAGTACTTC. The chain uses TRBV20-1 and TRBJ2-7; D possibly corresponds to TRBD2 (5 bases). Gene TRBJ2-5 matches the end of the DNA better, so the J call may be wrong. The CDR3 spans 13 residues. Germline loops: CDR1 DFQATT, CDR2 SNEGSKA (reference sequence).

As to this clonotype: An end of the junction does not agree with germline; a read error may underlie this. The chain carries TRBV6-2 or TRBV6-3 and TRBJ1-5; perhaps TRBD1 as D (5 bases). CDR1 and CDR2 from the germline V gene are MNHEY and SVGEGT. This CDR3 is 13 amino acids long. The CDR3 nucleotides read TGTGCCGGCAGGGACGATTACTCCGAGCCCCAGCATTTT. Amino acid sequence: CAGRDDYSEPQHF.

The chain has TRBV7-2 and TRBJ2-1, with D unclear. CDR3 size: 14 residues. Trimming removed 1 base at V and 9 bases at J, with 13 bases between. Germline CDR1 and CDR2: SGHTA and FQGNSA. The CDR3 reads CASSLVVGSGEQFF. The CDR3 coding sequence is TGTGCCAGCAGCTTAGTTGTAGGTTCAGGTGAGCAGTTCTTC.

The rearrangement links TRBV25-1 to TRBJ1-4; D uncertain. From germline, CDR1 is MGHDK and CDR2 SYGVNS. V lost 0 bases and J lost 5, with 10 bases in between. CDR3 length equals 15 residues. The CDR3 here is CASSEYGFVNEKLFF. For the CDR3, the DNA is TGTGCCAGCAGTGAATACGGATTCGTGAATGAAAAACTGTTTTTT.

This clonotype was found a few times. The chain is built from TRBV4-2 and TRBJ1-6, with 7 bases matching TRBD1. The CDR3 sequence is 15 residues long. V lost 4 bases to trimming and J lost 6 bases; unmatched junction nucleotides: 6. Germline V lookup: CDR1 LGHNA, CDR2 YNFKEQ. The CDR3: CASSPGRGVNSPLHF. The CDR3 DNA sequence: TGTGCCAGCAGCCCCGGCAGGGGGGTTAATTCACCCCTCCACTTT.

The chain couples TRBV7-9 to TRBJ2-5, with TRBD1 matching over 11 bases. V lost 5 bases, J lost 1 base, and 9 bases stayed unmatched. The CDR3 runs to 17 residues. Per germline, CDR1 SEHNR and CDR2 FQNEAQ (reference sequence). The CDR3 region has the DNA TGTGCCAGCAGCAAGCGGACAGGGGGCTTTGGCCAAGAGACCCAGTACTTC. Translated: CASSKRTGGFGQETQYF.

V is TRBV29-1 and J is TRBJ2-5, with 11 nucleotides matching TRBD2. With 1 base clipped from V and 11 bases from J, the junction kept 15 bases outside the gene matches. The CDR3 contains 16 residues. Per the germline V gene, CDR1 is SQVTM and CDR2 is ANQGSEA. Here the CDR3 DNA reads TGCAGCGTTGAAGGCCTAGCGGGAGGCCCTTACAATGAGCAGTACTTC. Translating it yields CSVEGLAGGPYNEQYF.